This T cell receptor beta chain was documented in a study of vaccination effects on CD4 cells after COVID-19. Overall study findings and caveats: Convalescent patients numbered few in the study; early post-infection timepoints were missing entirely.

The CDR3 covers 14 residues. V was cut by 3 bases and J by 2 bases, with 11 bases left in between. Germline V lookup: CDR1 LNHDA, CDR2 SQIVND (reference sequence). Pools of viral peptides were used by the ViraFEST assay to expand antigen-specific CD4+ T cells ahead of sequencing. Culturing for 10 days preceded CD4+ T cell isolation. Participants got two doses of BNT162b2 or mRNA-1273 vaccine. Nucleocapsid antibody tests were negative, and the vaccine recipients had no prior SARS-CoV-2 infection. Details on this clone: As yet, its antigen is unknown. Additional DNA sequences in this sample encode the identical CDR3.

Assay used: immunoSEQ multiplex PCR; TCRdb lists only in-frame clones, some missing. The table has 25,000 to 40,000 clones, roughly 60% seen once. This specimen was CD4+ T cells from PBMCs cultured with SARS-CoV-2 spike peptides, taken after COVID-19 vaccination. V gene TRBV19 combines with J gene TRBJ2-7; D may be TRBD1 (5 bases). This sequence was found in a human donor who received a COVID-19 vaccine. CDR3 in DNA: TGTGCCAGTAGTATCGGGCAGGGTACCTACGAGCAGTACTTC. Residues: CASSIGQGTYEQYF.